This T cell receptor (beta chain) was retrieved from a study of OX40 agonist ivuxolimab in advanced cancers. Study-wide results and limits: Normalized T-cell clonal expansion was also low in some nonresponders. At doses 0.1 to 3.0 mg/kg, CD4+ and CD8+ clones expanded.

With respect to this clone: Its target is not known.

Using immunoSEQ multiplex PCR, the repertoire was profiled, and TCRdb retains in-frame clones only, with some absent. The profile shows about 100,000 clones, about 92% of them singletons. This TCR was recovered from an adult with an advanced solid tumor such as melanoma, head and neck, liver or kidney cancer. The material was CD4+ or CD8+ T cells sorted from blood, obtained in a trial of the OX40 agonist ivuxolimab.

The DNA of the CDR3 is TGTGCCAGTAGGACTAGCGGTAGCACAGATACGCAGTATTTT. As protein: CASRTSGSTDTQYF. The chain employs TRBV19 and TRBJ2-3; 9 nucleotides match TRBD2. The CDR3 extends over 14 amino acids. V gave up 6 bases and J gave up 0 bases; unmatched junction bases: 1. Germline values: CDR1 LNHDA, CDR2 SQIVND (reference sequence).